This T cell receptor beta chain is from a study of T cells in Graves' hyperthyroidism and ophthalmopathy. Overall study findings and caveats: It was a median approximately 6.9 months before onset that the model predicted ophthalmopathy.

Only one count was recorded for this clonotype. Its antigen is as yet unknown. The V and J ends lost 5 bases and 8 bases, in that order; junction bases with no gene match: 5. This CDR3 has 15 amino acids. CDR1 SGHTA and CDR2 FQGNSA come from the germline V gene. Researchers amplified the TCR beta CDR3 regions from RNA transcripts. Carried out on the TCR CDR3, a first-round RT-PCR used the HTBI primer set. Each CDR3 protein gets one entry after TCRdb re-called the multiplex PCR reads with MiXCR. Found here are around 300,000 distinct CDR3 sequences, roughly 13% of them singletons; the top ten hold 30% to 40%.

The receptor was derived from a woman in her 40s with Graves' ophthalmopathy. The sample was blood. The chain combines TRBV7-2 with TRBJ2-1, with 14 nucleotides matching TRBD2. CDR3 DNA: TGTGCCAGCAGCCAGGGACTAGCGGGAGCCTATGAGCAGTTCTTC. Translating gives CASSQGLAGAYEQFF.